This T cell receptor beta chain emerged from a study of post-analysis software for immune sequencing data. Study conclusions and caveats: F measure grouped same-batch samples tightly together.

Libraries were made from TCR beta cDNA, and they carried unique molecular identifiers. Each CDR3 protein is one row after TCRdb ran MiXCR on the PCR reads. The sample holds about 800,000 distinct CDR3 sequences, less than 35% seen once. Of note for this clonotype: Its specificity is not known.

Sequencing was done on a sample of blood. The sequence derives from a girl aged 5-17 years with multiple sclerosis.

The CDR3 DNA reads as TGTGCCAGCAGCCTCAACAGCGTCAATCAGCCCCAGCATTTT. As protein: CASSLNSVNQPQHF. The chain has TRBV5-6 and TRBJ1-5; D is uncertain. Trimming took off 4 bases at V and 3 bases at J, with 11 bases between the two ends. This CDR3 has 14 residues. Germline V gene sequence: CDR1 SGHDT, CDR2 YYEEEE. The entire variable domain, with the rest obtained from reference TRBV5-6 and TRBJ1-5, is as follows: DAGVTQSPTHLIKTRGQQVTLRCSPKSGHDTVSWYQQALGQGPQFIFQYYEEEERQRGNFPDRFSGHQFPNYSSELNVNALLLGDSALYLCASSLNSVNQPQHFGDGTRLSIL.